This record looks at one TCR beta chain sequence and its context. Per the original data handling: Patient CD8+ clones above 1% seldom matched published virus-specific TCRB sequences. The assay was immunoSEQ multiplex PCR, and TCRdb's table has in-frame clones only and misses some. Clonal size and the V and J genes are those of that table, whereas D and trimming came from the DNA. The table records 20,000 to 25,000 clones, 65% to 85% of them present only once. The record originates from a study of somatic mutations in cytotoxic T cells in rheumatoid arthritis. Study context: Right after diagnosis, and before any treatment had started, patient peripheral blood (almost 31 ml EDTA) was drawn. The authors flow-sorted some V beta antibody-stained T-cell populations at nearly 100% purity, including V beta1+ cells that they sequenced for TCRB.

The trim removed 7 bases at V and 6 bases at J, leaving 9 bases unmatched. Germline V lookup: CDR1 SNHLY, CDR2 FYNNEI. The CDR3 length is 14 residues. The rearrangement links TRBV2 to TRBJ2-1, with TRBD1 matching over 7 bases. The specimen was CD8+ T cells sorted from blood. This clonotype originated in an adult with rheumatoid arthritis. CDR3 bases: TGTGCCAGCACAGACAGGGACACCACCAATGAGCAGTTCTTC. Translated, it gives CASTDRDTTNEQFF.